The source of this TCR beta chain is a study of CD8 T cells in ankylosing spondylitis. General study points: CD8+ by phenotype, disease-linked clones were relatively rare in peripheral blood. Reportedly, matched ankylosing spondylitis synovial fluid was significantly enriched for disease-linked clones. It appeared that ankylosing spondylitis blood was characterized by a TCR beta motif of 8 or 9 highly homologous variants.

In this sample, this clonotype turned up a few times. Its antigen is as yet unknown. The CDR3 covers 16 residues. V shed 5 bases, J shed 5 bases, and the junction held 10 bases outside the gene matches. Germline V lookup: CDR1 PRHDT, CDR2 FYEKMQ (reference sequence). A quantitative 5'-RACE method, one with molecular barcodes, was used to make TCR beta libraries. MiXCR was run by TCRdb on the 5' RACE reads, yielding one entry per CDR3 protein. The table lists 75,000 to 95,000 distinct CDR3 sequences, roughly 9% of them singletons. The J gene is TRBJ2-5, the V gene TRBV13, with 11 positions matching TRBD1. The source is a male donor with ankylosing spondylitis. Sequencing used blood, either unsorted or a sorted T cell fraction (not recorded which). The CDR3 DNA reads as TGTGCCAGCAGCCCCCCCCCGGGACAGGGGGGGGAGACCCAGTACTTC. This codes for CASSPPPGQGGETQYF.